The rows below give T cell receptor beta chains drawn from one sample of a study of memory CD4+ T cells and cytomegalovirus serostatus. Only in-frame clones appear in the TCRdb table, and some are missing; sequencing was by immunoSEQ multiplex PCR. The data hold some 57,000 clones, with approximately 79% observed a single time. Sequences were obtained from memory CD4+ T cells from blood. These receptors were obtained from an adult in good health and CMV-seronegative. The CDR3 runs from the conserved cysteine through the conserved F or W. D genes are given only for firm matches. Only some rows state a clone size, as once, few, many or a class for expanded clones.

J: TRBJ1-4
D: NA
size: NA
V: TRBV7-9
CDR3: CASSLSPSGGYEKLFF
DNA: TGTGCCAGCAGCTTGAGCCCGTCGGGCGGTTATGAAAAACTGTTTTTT

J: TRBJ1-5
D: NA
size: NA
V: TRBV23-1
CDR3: CASSGAGNQPQHF
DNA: TGCGCCAGCAGCGGGGCGGGCAATCAGCCCCAGCATTTT

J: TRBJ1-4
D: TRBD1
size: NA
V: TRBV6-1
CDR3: CASQTGGLGDEKLFF
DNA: TGTGCCAGTCAAACAGGGGGCCTCGGGGATGAAAAACTGTTTTTT

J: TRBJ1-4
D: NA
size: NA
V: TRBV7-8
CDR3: CASSLGPGPGAEKLFF
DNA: TGTGCCAGCAGCTTAGGTCCCGGCCCGGGAGCCGAAAAACTGTTTTTT

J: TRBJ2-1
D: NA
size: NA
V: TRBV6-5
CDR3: CASRPLGAVNEQFF
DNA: TGTGCCAGCAGGCCACTAGGAGCGGTCAATGAGCAGTTCTTC

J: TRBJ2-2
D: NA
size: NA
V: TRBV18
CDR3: CASSPQPVATGELFF
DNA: TGTGCCAGCTCACCACAACCAGTGGCCACCGGGGAGCTGTTTTTT

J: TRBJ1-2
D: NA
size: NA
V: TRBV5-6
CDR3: CASSSKDSGGVYGYTF
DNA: TGTGCCAGCAGCTCTAAAGACTCGGGAGGAGTCTATGGCTACACCTTC

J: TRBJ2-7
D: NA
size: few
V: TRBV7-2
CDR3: CASSPFRGAYEQYF
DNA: TGTGCCAGCAGCCCTTTTCGGGGGGCTTACGAGCAGTACTTC

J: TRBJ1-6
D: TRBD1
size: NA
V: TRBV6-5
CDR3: CASSPQGAYNSPLHF
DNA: TGTGCCAGCAGTCCACAGGGGGCCTATAATTCACCCCTCCACTTT

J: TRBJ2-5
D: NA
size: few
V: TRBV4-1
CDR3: CASSQDGRDGETQYF
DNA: TGCGCCAGCAGCCAAGATGGGCGGGACGGCGAGACCCAGTACTTC

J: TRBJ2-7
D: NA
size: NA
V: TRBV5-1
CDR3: CASSLEGYEQYF
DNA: TGCGCCAGCAGCTTGGAGGGGTACGAGCAGTACTTC

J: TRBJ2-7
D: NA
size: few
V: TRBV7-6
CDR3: CASSLGTTYEQYF
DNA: TGTGCCAGCAGCTTAGGGACTACCTACGAGCAGTACTTC

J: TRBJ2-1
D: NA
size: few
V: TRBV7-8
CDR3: CASVLGGGGYNEQFF
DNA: TGTGCCAGCGTGTTGGGGGGCGGGGGATACAATGAGCAGTTCTTC

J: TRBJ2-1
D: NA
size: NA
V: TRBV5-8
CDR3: CASIPWGPYNEQFF
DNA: TGTGCCAGCATCCCATGGGGGCCTTACAATGAGCAGTTCTTC

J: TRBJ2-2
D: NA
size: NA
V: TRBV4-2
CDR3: CASSRGEGDGELFF
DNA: TGTGCCAGCAGCCGCGGGGAAGGTGACGGGGAGCTGTTTTTT

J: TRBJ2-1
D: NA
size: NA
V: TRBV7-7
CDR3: CASSPADRGSYNEQFF
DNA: TGTGCTAGCAGCCCGGCCGACCGGGGGAGCTACAATGAGCAGTTCTTC

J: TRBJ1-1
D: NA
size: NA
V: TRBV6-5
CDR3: CASSYSGARNTEAFF
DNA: TGTGCCAGCAGTTACTCCGGGGCCCGAAACACTGAAGCTTTCTTT

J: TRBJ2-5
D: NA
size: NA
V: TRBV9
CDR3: CASSVDVVGETQYF
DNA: TGTGCCAGCAGCGTAGATGTGGTTGGGGAGACCCAGTACTTC

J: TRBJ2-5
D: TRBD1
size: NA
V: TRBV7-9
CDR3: CASSRDRGLETQYF
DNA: TGTGCCAGCAGCCGGGACAGGGGGCTAGAGACCCAGTACTTC

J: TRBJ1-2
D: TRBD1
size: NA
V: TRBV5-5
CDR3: CASSTRQGRYGYTF
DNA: TGTGCCAGCAGCACCAGACAGGGGCGCTATGGCTACACCTTC

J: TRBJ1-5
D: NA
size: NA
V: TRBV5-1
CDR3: CASSLMGRDQPQHF
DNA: TGCGCCAGCAGCTTGATGGGGAGGGACCAGCCCCAGCATTTT

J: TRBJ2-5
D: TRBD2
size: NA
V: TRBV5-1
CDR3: CASSRGLVGRQETQYF
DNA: TGCGCCAGCAGCAGGGGACTAGTGGGACGGCAAGAGACCCAGTACTTC